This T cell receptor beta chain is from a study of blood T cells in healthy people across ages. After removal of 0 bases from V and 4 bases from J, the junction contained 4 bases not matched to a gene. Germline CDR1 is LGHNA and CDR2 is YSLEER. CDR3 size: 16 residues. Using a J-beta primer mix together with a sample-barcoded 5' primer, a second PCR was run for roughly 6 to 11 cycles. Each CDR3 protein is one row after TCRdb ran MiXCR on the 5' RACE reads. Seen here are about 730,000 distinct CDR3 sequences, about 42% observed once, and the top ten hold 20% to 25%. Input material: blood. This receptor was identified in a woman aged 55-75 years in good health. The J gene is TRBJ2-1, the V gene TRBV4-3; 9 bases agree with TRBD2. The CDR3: CASSQDASGIYNEQFF. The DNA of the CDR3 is TGCGCCAGCAGCCAAGATGCTAGCGGGATTTACAATGAGCAGTTCTTC.